A selection of T cell receptor beta chains follows, all from one sample in a study of neurological immune-mediated disorders. TCRdb reprocessed the 5' RACE reads with MiXCR, giving one entry per CDR3 protein. This sample has about 46,000 distinct CDR3 sequences, with roughly 4% found just once. Input material: PBMCs. These receptors were obtained from a woman in her sixties with multiple sclerosis. Both conserved end residues are part of each CDR3. The D gene is left open where the match is weak. Clone size, where shown, is once, few, many, or a class for clones that have expanded.

j_gene	v_gene	d_gene	abundance	CDR3aa	CDR3nt
TRBJ2-2	TRBV4-1	-	-	CASSQEWGAVRELFF	TGCGCCAGCAGCCAAGAATGGGGTGCGGTTCGGGAGCTGTTTTTT
TRBJ2-1	TRBV5-1	-	many	CASSLWRGDEQFF	TGCGCCAGCAGCCTGTGGAGGGGCGATGAGCAGTTCTTC
TRBJ1-2	TRBV7-2	-	many	CASSLAREGNYGYTF	TGTGCCAGCAGCTTAGCCAGGGAGGGCAACTATGGCTACACCTTC
TRBJ2-5	TRBV27	-	few	CASSFSAVIPGRQETQYF	TGTGCCAGCAGTTTCTCGGCAGTCATACCCGGGCGGCAAGAGACCCAGTACTTC
TRBJ2-1	TRBV11-1	-	many	CASSLRRITNEQFF	TGTGCCAGCAGCTTACGCCGCATTACAAATGAGCAGTTCTTC
TRBJ1-1	TRBV2	-	many	CASSEISLNTEAFF	TGTGCCAGCAGTGAAATCAGCTTGAACACTGAAGCTTTCTTT
TRBJ1-5	TRBV3-1	-	many	CASSQEDQPQHF	TGTGCCAGCAGCCAAGAAGATCAGCCCCAGCATTTT
TRBJ1-1	TRBV20-1	-	-	CSARRGARNTEAFF	TGCAGTGCTAGAAGGGGGGCGCGGAACACTGAAGCTTTCTTT
TRBJ1-1	TRBV5-1	-	many	CASSTGNTEAFF	TGCGCCAGCAGTACAGGGAACACTGAAGCTTTCTTT
TRBJ2-1	TRBV20-1	TRBD2	many	CSAPTSGRLGNEQFF	TGCAGTGCGCCGACTAGCGGGAGACTAGGAAATGAGCAGTTCTTC
TRBJ2-3	TRBV20-1	TRBD2	-	CSASPRGRLDTQYF	TGCAGTGCTAGCCCACGCGGGAGGCTCGATACGCAGTATTTT
TRBJ2-2	TRBV20-1	-	many	CSARGPSNTGELFF	TGCAGTGCTAGAGGTCCGTCTAACACCGGGGAGCTGTTTTTT
TRBJ2-1	TRBV6-5	-	many	CASSYSAEYNEQFF	TGTGCCAGCAGTTACTCGGCAGAGTACAATGAGCAGTTCTTC
TRBJ1-5	TRBV7-9	TRBD1	many	CASSYGDRVYQPQHF	TGTGCCAGCAGCTACGGGGACAGGGTCTATCAGCCCCAGCATTTT
TRBJ2-5	TRBV11-2	-	few	CASSLFPGVETQYF	TGTGCCAGCAGCCTCTTTCCGGGAGTTGAGACCCAGTACTTC
TRBJ2-1	TRBV20-1	TRBD1	many	CSASPGQGLNEQFF	TGCAGTGCATCTCCGGGACAGGGCTTGAATGAGCAGTTCTTC
TRBJ2-3	TRBV20-1	-	many	CSARIGVMTDTQYF	TGCAGTGCTAGAATCGGAGTTATGACAGATACGCAGTATTTT